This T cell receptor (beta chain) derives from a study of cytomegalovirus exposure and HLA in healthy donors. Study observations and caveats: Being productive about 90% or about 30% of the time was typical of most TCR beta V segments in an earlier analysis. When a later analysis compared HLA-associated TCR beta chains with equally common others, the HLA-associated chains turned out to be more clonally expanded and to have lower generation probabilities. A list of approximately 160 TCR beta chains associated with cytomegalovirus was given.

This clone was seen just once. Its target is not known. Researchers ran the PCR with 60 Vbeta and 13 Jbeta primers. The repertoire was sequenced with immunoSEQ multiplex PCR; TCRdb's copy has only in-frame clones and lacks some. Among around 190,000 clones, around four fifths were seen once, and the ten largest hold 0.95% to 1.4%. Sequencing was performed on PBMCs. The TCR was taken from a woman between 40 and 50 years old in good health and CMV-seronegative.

The DNA of the CDR3 is TGTGCCAGCAGCTTAGACGGGAGGGACACCGGGGAGCTGTTTTTT. Amino acid sequence: CASSLDGRDTGELFF. This sequence joins TRBV7-2 and TRBJ2-2; 8 positions match TRBD2. There are 15 residues in the CDR3. J was trimmed by 3 bases and V by 1 base; bases with no gene match: 1. Germline assignment: CDR1 SGHTA and CDR2 FQGNSA. The complete variable domain, with remaining parts taken from reference TRBV7-2 and TRBJ2-2, reads GAGVSQSPSNKVTEKGKDVELRCDPISGHTALYWYRQSLGQGLEFLIYFQGNSAPDKSGLPSDRFSAERTGGSVSTLTIQRTQQEDSAVYLCASSLDGRDTGELFFGEGSRLTVL.